This T cell receptor (beta chain) is drawn from a study of T-cell memory formation after mild COVID-19. Germline CDR1 is SGHRS and CDR2 is YFSETQ. V gave up 7 bases and J gave up 3 bases, with 15 bases separating them. This CDR3 region has 14 residues. Regarding the study as a whole: Contracting CD4+ clones were located mainly in CM and EM, and CD8+ clones in EMRA.

MiXCR, applied by TCRdb to the 5' RACE reads, yields one record per CDR3 protein. The data hold 270,000 or so distinct CDR3 sequences, with 16% observed a single time. As regards this clonotype: Its matching antigen is unknown.

This sequence was found in a young man who had mild COVID-19 (a few samples of this study predate the infection). Cell type and time point are not known. The source material was PBMCs or a T cell subset sorted from them (not recorded which). The chain is built from TRBV5-1 and TRBJ2-3; the D is unclear. The CDR3 DNA sequence: TGCGCCAGCCGCCACCCCGGCTCAACAGATACGCAGTATTTT. It yields the protein CASRHPGSTDTQYF.